The 8 T cell receptor beta chains below come from one sample, sequenced in a study of CD8+ T cells in alopecia areata. Regarding treatment: oral pan-JAK inhibitor, 5-10 mg twice daily. Following RNA extraction, reverse transcription yielded cDNA that acted as the sequencing template. The protocol was immunoSEQ multiplex PCR, while the TCRdb copy is restricted to in-frame clones and leaves out a portion. The sample lists more than 150,000 clones, 40% to 55% occurring once. The specimen was CD8+ T cells sorted from blood, collected at week 52, from a patient treated with tofacitinib. All receptors derive from a human donor with alopecia areata.

This clone was detected a few times. The V and J genes are TRBV19 and TRBJ1-6; the D gene is possibly TRBD1 (5 bases). This CDR3 is 13 amino acids long. V was clipped by 7 bases and J by 5 bases, with 9 bases between them. Germline-derived CDR1 and CDR2 are LNHDA and SQIVND (reference sequence). In nucleotides, the CDR3 is TGTGCCAGTAAAGACAGAGATAATTCACCCCTCCACTTT. Its translation is CASKDRDNSPLHF.

The chain is built from TRBV5-8 and TRBJ1-5; TRBD1 aligns across 7 bases. From germline, CDR1 is SGHTS and CDR2 YDEGEE. With 2 bases clipped from V and 13 bases from J, the junction kept 9 bases outside the gene matches. This CDR3 contains 13 residues. The CDR3 coding sequence is TGTGCCAGCAGCTTACCCGGTAGGGGACAGCAGCATTTT. This encodes CASSLPGRGQQHF.

The chain has TRBV7-4 and TRBJ2-7, with unresolved D. V was clipped by 1 base and J by 1 base, with 8 bases between them. The CDR3 contains 14 residues. The germline V gene encodes CDR1 SGHVT and CDR2 SQSDAQ. CDR3 DNA: TGTGCCAGCAGCTTAGTACTTCATTCCTACGAGCAGTACTTC. Amino acid sequence: CASSLVLHSYEQYF.

This chain joins TRBV27 and TRBJ1-1, with 7 bases that match TRBD1. J gave up 4 bases and V 6 bases, and 2 bases lay outside the gene matches. The CDR3 spans 12 residues. Germline lookup yields CDR1 MNHEY and CDR2 SMNVEV (reference sequence). The chain's CDR3 is CASSDRATEAFF. Here the CDR3 DNA reads TGTGCCAGCAGCGACAGGGCCACTGAAGCTTTCTTT.

This clone turned up a few times. This chain uses TRBV7-2 with TRBJ1-1; D gene unclear. The CDR3 contains 16 residues. Trimming shortened V by 4 bases and J by 0 bases, and 15 bases separated the two germline ends. Germline lookup yields CDR1 SGHTA and CDR2 FQGNSA. CDR3: CASSYHLTPMNTEAFF. For the CDR3, the DNA is TGTGCCAGCAGCTACCACCTGACACCCATGAACACTGAAGCTTTCTTT.

This clone was counted at least ten times. The genes are TRBV7-9 and TRBJ1-1; D is unresolved. The V and J ends lost 2 bases and 0 bases respectively, with 7 bases between them. CDR1 is SEHNR, CDR2 FQNEAQ, per germline (reference sequence). The CDR3 has 14 amino acids. CDR3 DNA sequence: TGTGCCAGCAGCTTAAAACAGATGAACACTGAAGCTTTCTTT. This sequence encodes CASSLKQMNTEAFF.

The CDR3 loop is CASSPSRATYEQYF. The CDR3 bases are TGTGCCAGCAGCCCGTCCCGGGCAACCTACGAGCAGTACTTC. The chain recombines TRBV13 with TRBJ2-7; D remains ambiguous. V was cut by 5 bases and J by 2 bases, with 13 bases left in between. CDR1 and CDR2 from the germline V gene are PRHDT and FYEKMQ (reference sequence). The CDR3 extends over 14 amino acids.

Only a few counts were recorded for this clone. This sequence joins TRBV7-2 and TRBJ2-3; D is ambiguous. V was clipped by 2 bases and J by 4 bases, with 16 bases between them. The CDR3 length is 16 residues. CDR1 SGHTA and CDR2 FQGNSA come from the germline V gene. CDR3 sequence: CASSLRVSVVADTQYF. In DNA form, the CDR3 reads TGTGCCAGCAGCTTACGTGTGTCAGTGGTTGCAGATACGCAGTATTTT.